This TCR beta chain was captured by sequencing in a study of T cell responses to AZD1222 COVID-19 vaccine (dated by TCRdb to the early 2020s). Notes on the research overall: TCR sequencing was performed for some 250 trial participants, of whom around 200 were given two doses of AZD1222 and approximately 25 were given two doses of MenACWY control vaccine. Enrollment into the trials was organized by age into subgroups of 18-55, 56-69 and 70-plus years, and those subgroups contained about 160, 30 and 59 TCR-sequenced participants, respectively. The study at large found these results: CD4 TCRs associated with the vaccine covered the entire spike protein, and the dominant responses were in regions 160-218 and 743-854. Participants were mostly white British, with more females than males. The authors suggested clonal diversity may have been underestimated. Epitopes outside the regions mutated in the B.1.351 and B.1.1.7 variants were reportedly recognized by nearly half of the unique spike-specific TCRs. A significant rise in spike-specific TCR breadth and depth was observed after two AZD1222 doses relative to day 0 and relative to MenACWY recipients. Conclusions about previously exposed vaccinees are limited, since just six or seven AZD1222 recipients were seropositive for SARS-CoV-2 at baseline. No day 14 peak-response samples were available, so repertoires were characterized only after the peak T cell response. The 56-69-year group was small, and its depth increase did not reach significance, likely because of low power.

From cysteine to phenylalanine, the CDR3 is 16 amino acids long. Only the CDR3 region is kept as DNA, spanning 48 bases read in frame from base 1. Deletion took 5 bases off V and 2 bases off J, with a span of 15 bases between the germline ends. The germline V gene sets CDR1 to MDHEN and CDR2 to SYDVKM. The CDR3 regions of human TCRbeta chains were analyzed by immunosequencing. As for the original processing: Repertoire TCRs were matched against a reference library of SARS-CoV-2-specific TCRs generated with the MIRA antigen-specificity platform. Breadth was defined as the fraction of unique TCRs that were SARS-CoV-2-associated, and depth was defined as the fraction of total T cells that were SARS-CoV-2-associated. Each spike-specific TCR was assigned to its reactive spike region and to a CD4 or CD8 class using the MIRA data. Log10-transformed breadth and depth values were compared by one-way ANOVA with Sidak's multiple comparisons tests. TCRdb provides this immuneACCESS table in a form limited to in-frame rearrangements. Some clones are lacking; in checked studies, under half of them reflect an unresolved V gene, and why the rest are absent is not known. The D gene and trimming were derived from the DNA, and the V and J assignments and clone size from that table. The sample records 30,000 to 40,000 clones, over 75% of which are singletons. 14% of the sample belongs to the ten largest clones.

According to the study, the label for this sample's time point signals: about 28 days (+/-7) after the second vaccine dose. AZD1222 recipients whose second dose came at about 4 weeks and those whose second dose came at about 12 weeks were combined into one group, since spike-specific TCR depth and breadth did not differ between the two schedules. Vaccinee samples were obtained from the UK trials COV001 and COV002, which included a single-blind randomized controlled phase 2/3 trial of AZD1222 (ChAdOx1 nCoV-19) in healthy adults. For TCRbeta chain sequencing, PBMC samples were collected from trial participants at day 0 and at day 28 after the second dose. As to this clone: Its antigen is still unknown. No qualities accompany the bases; no much larger clone lies one base away.

The sequence joins TRBV28 to TRBJ2-2; D gene: possibly TRBD2, on 6 matching bases. The sequences come from peripheral blood, collected 28 days after the second AZD1222 dose. This sequence originates from an adult who received the AZD1222 COVID-19 vaccine. The bases read TGTGCCAGCAGTCTACGGGGACTTCCAAACACCGGGGAGCTGTTTTTT. Translated, this gives CASSLRGLPNTGELFF.